Sequencing of this TCR beta chain was carried out in a study of blood T cell repertoires in COVID-19. The length of the CDR3 is 21 residues. Germline V gene sequence: CDR1 SGDLS, CDR2 YYNGEE. Between the trimmed V and J ends, which lost 0 bases and 0 bases, there was a span of 27 bases. The data were produced by immunoSEQ multiplex PCR, yet TCRdb's version contains in-frame clones alone and is incomplete. This sample carries a few hundred thousand clones, under 90% of them seen once, and the ten largest clones take 11%. This TCR was sampled from a woman aged 25 to 39 with COVID-19, enrolled during active disease. Sequencing input: peripheral blood. The gene calls are TRBV9 and TRBJ1-2; D gene ambiguous. CDR3 DNA sequence: TGTGCCAGCAGCGTAGGGGTCCACCAACTTAGCCTCTTTATAGCTAACTATGGCTACACCTTC. It is translated as CASSVGVHQLSLFIANYGYTF. The whole variable domain, remainder taken from reference TRBV9 and TRBJ1-2, is DSGVTQTPKHLITATGQRVTLRCSPRSGDLSVYWYQQSLDQGLQFLIQYYNGEERAKGNILERFSAQQFPDLHSELNLSSLELGDSALYFCASSVGVHQLSLFIANYGYTFGSGTRLTVV.